A single T cell receptor beta chain is shown here with its context. What it recognizes is unknown. This sample is part of a study of response to subunit inactivated influenza vaccine. General study results and limits: The study's authors posited that every seasonal influenza vaccination enlists few new T cells.

One entry per CDR3 protein, called by TCRdb with MiXCR from the RT-PCR reads. There are about 520,000 distinct CDR3 sequences in the sample; approximately 24% occur only once, and over 1.5% lies in the top ten. The CDR3 is made up of 17 amino acids. Per germline, CDR1 KGHDR and CDR2 SFDVKD. Trimming shortened V by 0 bases and J by 8 bases, and 19 bases separated the two germline ends. The receptor comes from a man aged 45-60 years who received an inactivated influenza vaccine. Here the sequenced sample was CD4+ T cells sorted from PBMCs, taken roughly 5 days after vaccination. The genes are TRBV24-1 and TRBJ2-1, with D perhaps TRBD1 or TRBD2 (5 bases each). CDR3 sequence (DNA): TGTGCCACCAGTGATTTGGGGGGTGCGGGCCGGGCGGATGAGCAGTTCTTC. Its translation: CATSDLGGAGRADEQFF.